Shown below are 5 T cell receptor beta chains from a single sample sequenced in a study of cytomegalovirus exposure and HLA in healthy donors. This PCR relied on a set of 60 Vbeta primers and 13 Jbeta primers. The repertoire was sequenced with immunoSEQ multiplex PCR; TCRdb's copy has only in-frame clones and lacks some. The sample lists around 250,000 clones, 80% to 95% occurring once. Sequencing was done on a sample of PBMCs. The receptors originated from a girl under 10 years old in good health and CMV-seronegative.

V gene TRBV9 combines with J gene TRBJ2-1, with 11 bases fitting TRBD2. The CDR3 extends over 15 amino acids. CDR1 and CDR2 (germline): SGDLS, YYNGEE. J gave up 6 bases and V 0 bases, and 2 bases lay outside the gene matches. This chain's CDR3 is CASSVGTSGFNEQFF. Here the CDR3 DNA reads TGTGCCAGCAGCGTAGGGACTAGCGGGTTCAATGAGCAGTTCTTC.

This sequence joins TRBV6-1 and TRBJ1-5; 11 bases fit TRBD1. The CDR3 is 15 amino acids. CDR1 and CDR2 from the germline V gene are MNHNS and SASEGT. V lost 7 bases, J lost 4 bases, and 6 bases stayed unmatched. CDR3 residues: CASKSGTGGNQPQHF. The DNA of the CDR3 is TGTGCCAGCAAGTCCGGGACAGGGGGGAATCAGCCCCAGCATTTT.

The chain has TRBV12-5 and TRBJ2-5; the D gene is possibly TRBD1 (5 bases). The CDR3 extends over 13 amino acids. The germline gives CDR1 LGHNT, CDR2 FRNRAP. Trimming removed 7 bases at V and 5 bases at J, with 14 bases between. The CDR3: CASDTGQWETQYF. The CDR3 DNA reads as TGTGCTAGTGACACAGGACAATGGGAGACCCAGTACTTC.

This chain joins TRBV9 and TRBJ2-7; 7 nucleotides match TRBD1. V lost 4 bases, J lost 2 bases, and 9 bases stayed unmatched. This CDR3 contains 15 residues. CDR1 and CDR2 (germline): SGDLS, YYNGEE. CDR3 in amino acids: CASSQGQFPTYEQYF. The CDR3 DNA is TGTGCCAGCAGCCAGGGACAGTTTCCAACCTACGAGCAGTACTTC.

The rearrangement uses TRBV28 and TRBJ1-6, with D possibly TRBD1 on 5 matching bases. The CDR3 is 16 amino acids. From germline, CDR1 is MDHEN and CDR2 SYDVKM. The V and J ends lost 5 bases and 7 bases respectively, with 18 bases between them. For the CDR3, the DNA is TGTGCCAGCAGTCCCGTCGTTATTAGGGGCAATTCACCCCTCCACTTT. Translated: CASSPVVIRGNSPLHF.